The entry below describes one TCR beta chain. The sample originates from a study of T cells in Graves' hyperthyroidism and ophthalmopathy. Study context: Peripheral blood was drawn at first diagnosis, prior to all treatment.

Template material for amplifying TCR beta CDR3 regions consisted of RNA transcripts. The TCR CDR3 first-round RT-PCR relied on the HTBI primer set. TCRdb independently ran MiXCR on the multiplex PCR reads; one entry per CDR3 protein. The sample consists of hundreds of thousands of distinct CDR3 sequences, around 20% of them appearing once. Hyperthyroidism patients were newly diagnosed, had disease duration under 2 months, and were aged 18 to 65 years. Investigators excluded patients with uncontrolled infection, other autoimmune disease, pregnancy or lactation. Diagnostic decisions used clinical symptoms, serum thyroxine and TRAb, thyroid ultrasound and orbital computed tomography. V gave up 6 bases and J gave up 9 bases, with 12 bases separating them. Germline lookup yields CDR1 DFQATT and CDR2 SNEGSKA (reference sequence). This CDR3 has 10 amino acids.

Sequencing was done on a sample of blood. The clonotype comes from a woman aged 45 to 65 with Graves' hyperthyroidism that later progressed to Graves' ophthalmopathy. This chain joins TRBV20-1 and TRBJ2-7; D is ambiguous. Here the CDR3 DNA reads TGCAGTGCCGAAGTTAATCGGCAGTACTTC. Residues: CSAEVNRQYF.